The 25 T cell receptor beta chains below all came from one sample that was sequenced in a study of cytomegalovirus exposure and HLA in healthy donors. The PCR employed 60 Vbeta primers together with 13 Jbeta primers. The method was immunoSEQ multiplex PCR; TCRdb's version includes in-frame clones alone and lacks a portion of them. The sample records 150,000 to 200,000 clones, around 78% being singletons. Sequencing was done on a sample of PBMCs. The receptors were gathered from a middle-aged woman in good health and CMV-seronegative.

V usage is TRBV5-1 and J usage is TRBJ2-3; a weak D match, TRBD2 (5 bases). This CDR3 region has 16 residues. Trimming left V 7 bases short and J 0 bases short, with 18 bases between. Per the germline V gene, CDR1 is SGHRS and CDR2 is YFSETQ. The CDR3 DNA follows: TGCGCCAGCGGAAAGCCGGGGAGTAGTAGCACAGATACGCAGTATTTT. Protein sequence: CASGKPGSSSTDTQYF.

The chain is built from TRBV30 and TRBJ1-1; D is unresolved. V lost 4 bases, J lost 4 bases, and 13 bases lay in between. Germline CDR1 is GTSNPN and CDR2 is SVGIG (reference sequence). This CDR3 has 13 amino acids. DNA of the CDR3: TGTGCCTGGAAGCGGTTTGCTGGCACTGAAGCTTTCTTT. Translating it yields CAWKRFAGTEAFF.

This chain's CDR3 is CAWSDPPSQPQHF. DNA for the CDR3: TGTGCCTGGAGTGATCCTCCCAGTCAGCCCCAGCATTTT. This chain connects TRBV30 to TRBJ1-5; D unclear. The germline gives CDR1 GTSNPN, CDR2 SVGIG (reference sequence). Trimming shortened V by 1 base and J by 6 bases, and 10 bases separated the two germline ends. The length of the CDR3 is 13 residues.

This clone was seen a few times. The chain employs TRBV28 and TRBJ1-2; 9 bases agree with TRBD1. This CDR3 is built from 13 residues. With 9 bases clipped from V and 10 bases from J, the junction kept 12 bases outside the gene matches. Germline V gene sequence: CDR1 MDHEN, CDR2 SYDVKM. CDR3 residues: CASNGQGYIDYTF. The DNA of the CDR3 is TGTGCCAGTAACGGACAGGGGTATATTGACTACACCTTC.

V gene TRBV10-3 combines with J gene TRBJ1-5; D is unclear. The CDR3 spans 19 residues. Trimming removed 0 bases from V and 0 bases from J, with 18 bases in between. Germline assignment: CDR1 ENHRY and CDR2 SYGVKD. The chain's CDR3 is CAISESTTGTRNSNQPQHF. CDR3 coding DNA: TGTGCCATCAGTGAGTCGACGACCGGAACTAGAAATAGCAATCAGCCCCAGCATTTT.

There are a few counts of this clone. The chain is built from TRBV7-9 and TRBJ1-3; D uncertain. CDR1 is SEHNR, CDR2 FQNEAQ, per germline (reference sequence). The V gene lost 7 bases and the J gene lost 1 base, with 8 bases spanning the gap. CDR3 length: 13 amino acids. CDR3 sequence (DNA): TGTGCCAGCATGAGGGAATCTGGAAACACCATATATTTT. It encodes CASMRESGNTIYF.

This chain uses TRBV7-2 with TRBJ2-7; no clear D gene. Germline V CDR1 and CDR2: SGHTA, FQGNSA. V lost 3 bases to trimming and J lost 0 bases, with 18 bases between them. This CDR3 comprises 17 residues. The CDR3 bases are TGTGCCAGCAGCTTCGAGGCAGCTATACCGAGCTCCTACGAGCAGTACTTC. Its translation: CASSFEAAIPSSYEQYF.

The chain links TRBV6-6 to TRBJ1-4, with 9 bases lining up with TRBD1. The CDR3 consists of 14 residues. The J segment lost 6 bases and the V segment lost 6 bases, leaving 5 bases of the junction unmatched. In germline, CDR1 is MNHNY, CDR2 SVGAGI (reference sequence). The CDR3 sequence: CASSRDRADEKLFF. The CDR3 DNA reads TGTGCCAGCAGCCGGGACAGGGCTGATGAAAAACTGTTTTTT.

The chain is built from TRBV19 and TRBJ1-4; TRBD1 aligns across 7 bases. The length of the CDR3 is 13 residues. Per germline, CDR1 LNHDA and CDR2 SQIVND (reference sequence). After removal of 6 bases from V and 7 bases from J, the junction contained 5 bases not matched to a gene. CDR3 amino acids: CASSPGQSEKLFF. CDR3 bases: TGTGCCAGTAGCCCGGGACAGAGTGAAAAACTGTTTTTT. Together with reference TRBV19 and TRBJ1-4, the CDR3 gives the full variable domain: DGGITQSPKYLFRKEGQNVTLSCEQNLNHDAMYWYRQDPGQGLRLIYYSQIVNDFQKGDIAEGYSVSREKKESFPLTVTSAQKNPTAFYLCASSPGQSEKLFFGSGTQLSVL.

The V and J genes are TRBV4-1 and TRBJ2-5; 8 nucleotides agree with TRBD2. CDR1 and CDR2 (germline): MGHRA, YSYEKL. The V segment lost 1 base and the J segment 4 bases; nucleotides outside the gene matches: 8. This CDR3 has 16 amino acids. The DNA for the CDR3 is TGCGCCAGCAGCCAAGGCCTCGGGGGGGGAGGAGAGACCCAGTACTTC. This codes for CASSQGLGGGGETQYF.

This clone has more than one count but fewer than ten. The chain combines TRBV16 with TRBJ1-5, with D possibly TRBD1 on 5 matching bases. CDR1 is KGHSY and CDR2 is FQNENV in the germline V gene. V lost 3 bases, J lost 0 bases, and 9 bases lay in between. This CDR3 spans 15 amino acids. CDR3 in DNA: TGTGCCAGCAGCCACTACAGGAATAGCAATCAGCCCCAGCATTTT. Its translation: CASSHYRNSNQPQHF.

The chain recombines TRBV27 with TRBJ2-6; 11 bases are a match to TRBD1. The CDR3 is made up of 17 amino acids. Looked up from germline, CDR1 is MNHEY and CDR2 is SMNVEV (reference sequence). After removal of 5 bases from V and 4 bases from J, the junction contained 7 bases not matched to a gene. CDR3: CASSHGQGAMGANVLTF. The CDR3, as DNA: TGTGCCAGCAGTCATGGACAGGGGGCGATGGGGGCCAACGTCCTGACTTTC.

The CDR3 DNA follows: TGTGCCAGCAGCACCAACAGGGGATCTTCTAATCAGCCCCAGCATTTT. Translation gives CASSTNRGSSNQPQHF. V gene TRBV21-1 combines with J gene TRBJ1-5; TRBD1 reflects the table's D call only, with no check against the DNA. TRBV21-1 is reported as a pseudogene. CDR3 size: 16 residues.

Concerning this clone: One junction end disagrees with the germline gene, perhaps due to a read error. This chain links TRBV15 with TRBJ1-1; D call uncertain. From germline, CDR1 is LNHNV and CDR2 YYDKDF (reference sequence). The CDR3 contains 13 residues. The DNA of the CDR3 is TGTGCCACCAGCAGAGATAGGAAGACTGAAGCCTTCTTT. Its translation is CATSRDRKTEAFF.

The gene calls are TRBV29-1 and TRBJ1-4; D remains ambiguous. V lost 4 bases to trimming and J lost 2 bases, with 2 bases between them. The germline V gene has CDR1 SQVTM and CDR2 ANQGSEA. The CDR3 extends over 11 amino acids. The CDR3 here is CSVATNEKLFF. The CDR3 DNA is TGCAGCGTTGCGACTAATGAAAAACTGTTTTTT.

The chain couples TRBV7-9 to TRBJ2-7; TRBD1 might be the D (6 bases). Germline lookup yields CDR1 SEHNR and CDR2 FQNEAQ (reference sequence). This CDR3 is 14 amino acids long. The V gene lost 5 bases and the J gene lost 6 bases, with 17 bases spanning the gap. The CDR3 sequence: CASSPTGHRREQYF. In DNA form, the CDR3 reads TGTGCCAGCAGCCCAACGGGACATCGCCGCGAGCAGTACTTC.

This chain uses TRBV6-1 with TRBJ1-1; weak D call: TRBD1 (5 bases). The CDR3 loop spans 13 amino acids. From germline, CDR1 is MNHNS and CDR2 SASEGT. The germline V and J ends were trimmed by 8 bases and 6 bases, with 16 bases remaining between them. CDR3 protein: CASYHRPTSEAFF. The CDR3 DNA is TGTGCCAGCTATCACAGGCCAACCTCTGAAGCTTTCTTT.

This chain connects TRBV7-9 to TRBJ1-1, with 7 bases lining up with TRBD1. The junction had 2 bases not matched to a gene; V was cut back by 3 bases and J by 1 base. This CDR3 region has 14 residues. Germline V CDR1 and CDR2: SEHNR, FQNEAQ (reference sequence). The CDR3, as DNA: TGTGCCAGCAGCTTCGACAGGGCGAACACTGAAGCTTTCTTT. It translates to CASSFDRANTEAFF. Drawing the rest from reference TRBV7-9 and TRBJ1-1, the complete variable domain is DTGVSQNPRHKITKRGQNVTFRCDPISEHNRLYWYRQTLGQGPEFLTYFQNEAQLEKSRLLSDRFSAERPKGSFSTLEIQRTEQGDSAMYLCASSFDRANTEAFFGQGTRLTVV.

This rearrangement joins TRBV25-1 to TRBJ2-5; D is possibly TRBD1 (6 bases). V lost 6 bases and J lost 5, with 25 bases in between. Germline CDR1 is MGHDK and CDR2 is SYGVNS. The CDR3 contains 17 residues. The CDR3 here is CASSEKASQGSQETQYF. The CDR3, as DNA: TGTGCCAGCAGCGAGAAAGCGTCACAGGGTTCGCAGGAGACCCAGTACTTC.

The chain links TRBV19 to TRBJ2-3, with TRBD2 matching 7 bases. The V and J ends lost 7 bases and 2 bases, in that order; junction bases with no gene match: 9. CDR1 and CDR2 (germline): LNHDA, SQIVND (reference sequence). The CDR3 sequence is 15 residues long. In DNA, the CDR3 is TGTGCCAGTACCCGCGCGGGAGAAGCCACAGATACGCAGTATTTT. Translating gives CASTRAGEATDTQYF.

This clone has only a few counts. V is TRBV30 and J is TRBJ1-1, with a weak D call TRBD1 (5 bases). Germline V lookup: CDR1 GTSNPN, CDR2 SVGIG (reference sequence). This CDR3 has 14 residues. The V and J ends lost 2 bases and 0 bases respectively, with 10 bases between them. The CDR3 DNA reads as TGTGCCTGGAGTAGGACAAGTATGAACACTGAAGCTTTCTTT. This codes for CAWSRTSMNTEAFF.

The chain carries TRBV27 and TRBJ2-1; 9 bases match TRBD2. This CDR3 is built from 14 residues. Germline CDR1 MNHEY, CDR2 SMNVEV (reference sequence). The V segment lost 6 bases and the J segment 7 bases; nucleotides outside the gene matches: 7. The CDR3 nucleotides read TGTGCCAGCAGGTTTAGCGGGAGAGGGAATGAGCAGTTCTTC. This translates into CASRFSGRGNEQFF.

V gene TRBV21-1 combines with J gene TRBJ2-1; the table's D call TRBD2 went unverified against the DNA. TRBV21-1 is a known pseudogene. The CDR3 loop spans 15 amino acids. This CDR3 reads CASSPPGLDCNEQFF. The DNA of the CDR3 is TGTGCCAGCAGCCCTCCGGGACTAGACTGTAATGAGCAGTTCTTC.

V is TRBV9 and J is TRBJ2-5, with D perhaps matching TRBD2 (5 bases). CDR1 is SGDLS and CDR2 is YYNGEE in the germline V gene. The V gene lost 2 bases and the J gene lost 0 bases, with 17 bases spanning the gap. This CDR3 has 17 amino acids. CDR3 sequence reads: CASSVGEKAGDQETQYF. The CDR3 bases are TGTGCCAGCAGCGTTGGGGAGAAGGCCGGGGACCAAGAGACCCAGTACTTC. Looking up the rest from reference TRBV9 and TRBJ2-5 gives the full variable domain: DSGVTQTPKHLITATGQRVTLRCSPRSGDLSVYWYQQSLDQGLQFLIQYYNGEERAKGNILERFSAQQFPDLHSELNLSSLELGDSALYFCASSVGEKAGDQETQYFGPGTRLLVL.

In DNA form, the CDR3 reads TGTGCCAGCAGTGGAGAGGAAACCCGGAGAAAAGCTTTCTTT. Translated, it gives CASSGEETRRKAFF. The chain combines TRBV6-1 with TRBJ1-1; D gene ambiguous. V lost 4 bases, J lost 9 bases, and 18 bases lay in between. Germline V gene data show CDR1 as MNHNS and CDR2 as SASEGT. This CDR3 contains 14 residues.